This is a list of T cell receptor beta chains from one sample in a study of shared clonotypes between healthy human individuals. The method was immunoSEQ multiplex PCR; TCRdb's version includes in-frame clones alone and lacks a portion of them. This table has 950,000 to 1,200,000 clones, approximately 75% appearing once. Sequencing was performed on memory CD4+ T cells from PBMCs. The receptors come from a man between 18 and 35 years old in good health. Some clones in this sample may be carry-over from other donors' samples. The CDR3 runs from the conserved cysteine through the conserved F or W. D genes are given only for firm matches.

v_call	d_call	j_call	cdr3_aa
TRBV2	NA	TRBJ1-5	CASRRGVPQHF
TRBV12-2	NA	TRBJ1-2	CASRPTVGKGVYGYTF
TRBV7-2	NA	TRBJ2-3	CASSPFPDTQYF
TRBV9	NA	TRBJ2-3	CASSQTPASGLLWVTQYF
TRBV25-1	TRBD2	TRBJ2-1	CASSEGGSSGYNEQFF
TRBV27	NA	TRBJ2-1	CASSTKVGRRTYNEQFF
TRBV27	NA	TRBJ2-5	CATRQENQETQYF
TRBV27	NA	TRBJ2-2	CASTASHRVYTGELFF
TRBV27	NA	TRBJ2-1	CASSLIGLESSGQFF
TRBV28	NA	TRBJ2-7	CASSGLRPGYEQYF